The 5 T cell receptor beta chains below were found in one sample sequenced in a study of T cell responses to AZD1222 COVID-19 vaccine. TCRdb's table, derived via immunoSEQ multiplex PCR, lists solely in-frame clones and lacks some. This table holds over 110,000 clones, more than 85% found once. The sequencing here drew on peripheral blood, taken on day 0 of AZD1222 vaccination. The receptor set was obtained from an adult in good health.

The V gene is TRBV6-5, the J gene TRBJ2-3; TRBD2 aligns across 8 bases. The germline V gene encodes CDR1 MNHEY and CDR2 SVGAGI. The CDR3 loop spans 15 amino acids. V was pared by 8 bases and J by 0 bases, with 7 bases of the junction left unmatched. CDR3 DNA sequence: TGTGCCAGCCGCACATGGACTAGCAGCACAGATACGCAGTATTTT. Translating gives CASRTWTSSTDTQYF.

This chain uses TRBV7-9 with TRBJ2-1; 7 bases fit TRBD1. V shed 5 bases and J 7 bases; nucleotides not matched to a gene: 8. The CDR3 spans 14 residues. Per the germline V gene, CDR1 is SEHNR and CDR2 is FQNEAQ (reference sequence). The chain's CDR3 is CASSPRQGLNEQFF. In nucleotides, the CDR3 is TGTGCCAGCAGCCCCCGACAGGGATTGAATGAGCAGTTCTTC.

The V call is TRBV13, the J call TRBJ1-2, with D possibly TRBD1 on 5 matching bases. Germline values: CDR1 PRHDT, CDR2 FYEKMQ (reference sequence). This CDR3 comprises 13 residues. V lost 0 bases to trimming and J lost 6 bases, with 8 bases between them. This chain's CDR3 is CASSLGQVDGYTF. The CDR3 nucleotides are TGTGCCAGCAGCTTAGGACAGGTGGATGGCTACACCTTC.

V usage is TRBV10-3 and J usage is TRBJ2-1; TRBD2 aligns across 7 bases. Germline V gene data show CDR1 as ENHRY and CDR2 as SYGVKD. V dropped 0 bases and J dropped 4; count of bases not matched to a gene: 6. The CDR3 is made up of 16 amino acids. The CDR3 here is CAISESGSGVYNEQFF. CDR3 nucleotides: TGTGCCATCAGTGAGTCCGGGAGCGGGGTGTACAATGAGCAGTTCTTC.

In DNA, the CDR3 is TGTGCCAGCAGCAGACGGACAGCCTTTAACTATGGCTACACCTTC. Translation gives CASSRRTAFNYGYTF. V and J are TRBV9 and TRBJ1-2; a possible D gene is TRBD1 (6 bases). The CDR3 consists of 15 residues. Germline CDR1 is SGDLS and CDR2 is YYNGEE. The ends were cut back, 4 bases at V and 1 base at J, with 14 bases in the middle. The full variable domain, with the rest looked up from reference TRBV9 and TRBJ1-2, is DSGVTQTPKHLITATGQRVTLRCSPRSGDLSVYWYQQSLDQGLQFLIQYYNGEERAKGNILERFSAQQFPDLHSELNLSSLELGDSALYFCASSRRTAFNYGYTFGSGTRLTVV.